This T cell receptor beta chain was profiled in a study of blood T cells in healthy people across ages. Together with a sample-barcoded 5' primer, a J-beta primer mix was included in a second PCR lasting roughly 6 to 12 cycles. Each cDNA molecule received a tag from a template-switch adaptor that had 12 random nucleotides. TCRdb analysed the 5' RACE reads with MiXCR anew, one entry per CDR3 protein. This table has about 780,000 distinct CDR3 sequences, 20% to 30% appearing once. Germline loops: CDR1 SQVTM, CDR2 ANQGSEA. CDR3 length equals 12 residues. Total RNA, at least 5 micrograms per sample, came from PBMCs. This same sample was also taken into another study, of T cells of mothers and their children. That paper adds: The authors used all extracted RNA for cDNA synthesis, at approximately 1.4 ug per 15 ul.

The chain links TRBV29-1 to TRBJ2-7, with D tentatively TRBD2 (5 bases). The J call is uncertain, as TRBJ2-1 better fits the DNA end. Sequenced: blood. The clonotype comes from a boy younger than 18 in good health. The CDR3, as DNA: TGCAGCGGGAGGTCTACCTGGGATGAGCAGTTCTTC. It codes for CSGRSTWDEQFF.